This TCR beta chain comes out of a study of T-cell memory formation after mild COVID-19. Whole-study results and caveats: Most CD4+ clones that shrank were in CM and EM, while CD8+ ones turned up in EMRA.

For this clonotype: As yet, its antigen is unknown.

Employing constant-segment primers, 5'RACE generated TCR alpha and TCR beta cDNA libraries bearing sample barcodes and UMIs. One entry per CDR3 protein results from TCRdb running MiXCR on the 5' RACE reads. Found here are about 180,000 distinct CDR3 sequences, roughly 18% of them singletons; the top ten hold roughly 3.9%. The sequence derives from a young man who had mild COVID-19 (a few samples of this study predate the infection). Cell type and time point are not known. Source material: PBMCs or a T cell subset sorted from them (not recorded which).

As DNA, the CDR3 is TGTGCCAGCAGCCAAGGGGTGGGGACTCTACGAAATTCACCCCTCCACTTT. It specifies CASSQGVGTLRNSPLHF. The rearrangement uses TRBV3-1 and TRBJ1-6; TRBD1 is a possible D gene (5 bases). The CDR3 totals 17 residues. CDR1 is LGHDT and CDR2 is YNNKEL in the germline V gene (reference sequence). Trimming cost V 1 base and J 7 bases, with 17 bases left between them.